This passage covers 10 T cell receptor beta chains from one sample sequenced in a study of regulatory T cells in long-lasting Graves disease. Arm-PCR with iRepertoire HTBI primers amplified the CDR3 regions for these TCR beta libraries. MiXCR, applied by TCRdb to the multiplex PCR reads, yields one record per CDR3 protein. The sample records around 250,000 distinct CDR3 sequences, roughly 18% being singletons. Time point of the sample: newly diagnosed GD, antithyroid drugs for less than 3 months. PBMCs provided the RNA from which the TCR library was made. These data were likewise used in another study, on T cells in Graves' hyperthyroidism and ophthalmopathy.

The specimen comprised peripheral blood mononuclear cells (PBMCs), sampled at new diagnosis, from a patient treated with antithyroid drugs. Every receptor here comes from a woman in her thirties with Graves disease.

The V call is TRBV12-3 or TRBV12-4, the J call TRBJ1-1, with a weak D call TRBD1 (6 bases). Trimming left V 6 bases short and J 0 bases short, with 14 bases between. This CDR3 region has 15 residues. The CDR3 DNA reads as TGTGCCAGCAGCGCACAGGGAGGGGTGAACACTGAAGCTTTCTTT. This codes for CASSAQGGVNTEAFF.

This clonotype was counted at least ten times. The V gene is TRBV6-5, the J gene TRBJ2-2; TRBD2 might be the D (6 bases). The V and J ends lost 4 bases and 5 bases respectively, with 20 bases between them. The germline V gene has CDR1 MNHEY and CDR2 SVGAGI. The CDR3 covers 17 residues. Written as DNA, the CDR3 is TGTGCCAGCAGTTCGATGTTGTCGAGCGGAGGGACCGGGGAGCTGTTTTTT. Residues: CASSSMLSSGGTGELFF.

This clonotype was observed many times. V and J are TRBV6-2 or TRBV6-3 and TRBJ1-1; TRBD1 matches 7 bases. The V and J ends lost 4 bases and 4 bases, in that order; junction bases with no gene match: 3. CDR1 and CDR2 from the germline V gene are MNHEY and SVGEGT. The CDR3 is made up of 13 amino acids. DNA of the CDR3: TGTGCCAGCAGTTCGACAGGGATCACTGAAGCTTTCTTT. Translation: CASSSTGITEAFF.

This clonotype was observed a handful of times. The CDR3 bases are TGTGCCAGCAGAGCTAGCGGGGTGTATGAGCAGTTCTTC. Its protein product is CASRASGVYEQFF. V gene TRBV7-2 combines with J gene TRBJ2-1; 9 bases agree with TRBD2. V gave up 6 bases and J gave up 8 bases; unmatched junction bases: 5. The CDR3 has 13 amino acids. Germline values: CDR1 SGHTA, CDR2 FQGNSA.

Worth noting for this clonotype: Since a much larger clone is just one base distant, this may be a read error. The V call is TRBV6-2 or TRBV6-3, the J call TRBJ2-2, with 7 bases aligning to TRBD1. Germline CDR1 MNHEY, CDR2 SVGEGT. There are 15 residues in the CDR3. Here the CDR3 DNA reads TGTGCCAGCAGTTACGACGGGACAGCGGCCGGGGAGCTGTCTTTT. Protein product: CASSYDGTAAGELSF.

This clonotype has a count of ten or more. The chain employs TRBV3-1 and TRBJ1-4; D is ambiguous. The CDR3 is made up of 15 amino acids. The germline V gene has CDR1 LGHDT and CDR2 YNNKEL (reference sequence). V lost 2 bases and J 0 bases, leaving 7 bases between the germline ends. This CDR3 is CASSQLSTTNEKLFF. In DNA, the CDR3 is TGTGCCAGCAGCCAATTGTCGACAACTAATGAAAAACTGTTTTTT.

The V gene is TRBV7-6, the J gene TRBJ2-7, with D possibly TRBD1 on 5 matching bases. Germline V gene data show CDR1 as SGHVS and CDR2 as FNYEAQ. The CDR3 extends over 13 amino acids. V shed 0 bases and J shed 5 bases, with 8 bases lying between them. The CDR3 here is CASSLAGANEQYF. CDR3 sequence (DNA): TGTGCCAGCAGCTTAGCAGGGGCAAACGAGCAGTACTTC. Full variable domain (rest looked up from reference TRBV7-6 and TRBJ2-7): GAGVSQSPRYKVTKRGQDVALRCDPISGHVSLYWYRQALGQGPEFLTYFNYEAQQDKSGLPNDRFSAERPEGSISTLTIQRTEQRDSAMYRCASSLAGANEQYFGPGTRLTVT.

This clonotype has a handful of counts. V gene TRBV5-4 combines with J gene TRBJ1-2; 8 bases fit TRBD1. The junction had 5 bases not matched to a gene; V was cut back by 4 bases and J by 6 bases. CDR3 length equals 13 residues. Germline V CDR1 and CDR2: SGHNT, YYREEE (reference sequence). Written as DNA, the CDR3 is TGTGCCAGCAGCGTCCAGGGGGCGCATGGCTACACCTTC. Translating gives CASSVQGAHGYTF.

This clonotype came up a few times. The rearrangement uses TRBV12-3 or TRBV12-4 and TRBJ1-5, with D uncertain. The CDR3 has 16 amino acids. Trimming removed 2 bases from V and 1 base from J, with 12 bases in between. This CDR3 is CASSLLPAGSNQPQHF. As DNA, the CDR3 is TGTGCCAGCAGTTTACTCCCGGCGGGCAGCAATCAGCCCCAGCATTTT.

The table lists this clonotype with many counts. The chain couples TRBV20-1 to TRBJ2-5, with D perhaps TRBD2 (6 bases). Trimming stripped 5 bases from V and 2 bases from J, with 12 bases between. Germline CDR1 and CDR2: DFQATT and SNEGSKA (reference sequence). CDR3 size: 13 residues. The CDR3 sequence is CSASRGFQETQYF. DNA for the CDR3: TGCAGTGCTTCACGGGGGTTTCAAGAGACCCAGTACTTC.